This is a list of T cell receptor beta chains from one sample in a study of T cells in Graves' hyperthyroidism and ophthalmopathy. TCRdb called the multiplex PCR reads again in MiXCR, with one record for every CDR3 protein. The profile covers 550,000 to 850,000 distinct CDR3 sequences, with approximately 18% appearing a single time and around 15% taken by the ten largest. Sequenced input: blood. The receptors here all came from a woman aged 45-65 years with Graves' hyperthyroidism that later progressed to Graves' ophthalmopathy. The CDR3 runs from the conserved cysteine through the conserved F or W. A D gene is named only where the DNA matches it firmly. Expanded clones get a size class; other rows say once, few or many, or leave the size out.

d_call: TRBD1
j_call: TRBJ1-2
clone_size: .
v_call: TRBV29-1
cdr3_aa: CSVGQGALYGYTF
cdr3_nt: TGCAGCGTTGGGCAGGGGGCCCTCTATGGCTACACCTTC

d_call: TRBD1
j_call: TRBJ2-7
clone_size: .
v_call: TRBV9
cdr3_aa: CASSAGRDSSYEQYF
cdr3_nt: TGTGCCAGCAGCGCCGGCCGGGACAGCTCCTACGAGCAGTACTTC

d_call: TRBD2
j_call: TRBJ2-5
clone_size: .
v_call: TRBV20-1
cdr3_aa: CSARTSGHGETQYF
cdr3_nt: TGCAGTGCTAGAACTAGCGGGCACGGGGAGACCCAGTACTTC

d_call: .
j_call: TRBJ2-7
clone_size: .
v_call: TRBV12-3/TRBV12-4
cdr3_aa: CASSSLADIYEQYF
cdr3_nt: TGTGCCAGCAGTTCTCTCGCAGACATCTACGAGCAGTACTTC

d_call: TRBD1
j_call: TRBJ2-5
clone_size: many
v_call: TRBV15
cdr3_aa: CATSRDPFPTGGKETQYF
cdr3_nt: TGTGCCACCAGCAGAGATCCCTTTCCGACAGGGGGCAAGGAGACCCAGTACTTC

d_call: TRBD1
j_call: TRBJ1-1
clone_size: many
v_call: TRBV5-6
cdr3_aa: CASSHVPGQANTEAFF
cdr3_nt: TGTGCCAGCAGCCACGTCCCGGGACAGGCGAACACTGAAGCTTTCTTT

d_call: TRBD2
j_call: TRBJ2-7
clone_size: .
v_call: TRBV10-3
cdr3_aa: CAIGREREQYF
cdr3_nt: TGTGCCATCGGGAGGGAGCGCGAGCAGTACTTC

d_call: TRBD1
j_call: TRBJ2-3
clone_size: .
v_call: TRBV7-9
cdr3_aa: CASSSLTGEDTQYF
cdr3_nt: TGCGCCAGCAGCTCCCTGACAGGGGAGGATACGCAGTATTTT

d_call: .
j_call: TRBJ1-5
clone_size: many
v_call: TRBV11-2
cdr3_aa: CASSLDSRRGGQPQHF
cdr3_nt: TGTGCCAGCAGCTTAGATAGCCGGAGGGGGGGGCAGCCCCAGCATTTT

d_call: TRBD1
j_call: TRBJ1-5
clone_size: few
v_call: TRBV7-6
cdr3_aa: CASSLGTEGNQPQHF
cdr3_nt: TGTGCCAGCAGCCTAGGGACAGAAGGGAATCAGCCCCAGCATTTT

d_call: TRBD2
j_call: TRBJ2-3
clone_size: many
v_call: TRBV7-3
cdr3_aa: CASSLTAGEQYF
cdr3_nt: TGTGCCAGCAGCTTAACCGCGGGGGAGCAGTATTTT

d_call: .
j_call: TRBJ2-7
clone_size: .
v_call: TRBV29-1
cdr3_aa: CSVEGGQGLLYEQYF
cdr3_nt: TGCAGCGTTGAAGGGGGGCAGGGGCTTCTGTACGAGCAGTACTTC

d_call: TRBD2
j_call: TRBJ2-3
clone_size: .
v_call: TRBV5-4
cdr3_aa: CASSPRGRGTDTQYF
cdr3_nt: TGTGCCAGCAGCCCCCGGGGGAGGGGCACAGATACGCAGTATTTT

d_call: .
j_call: TRBJ2-3
clone_size: .
v_call: TRBV11-2
cdr3_aa: CASSSRLELADTQYF
cdr3_nt: TGTGCCAGCAGCTCAAGACTGGAGCTCGCAGATACGCAGTATTTT

d_call: TRBD1
j_call: TRBJ2-1
clone_size: .
v_call: TRBV18
cdr3_aa: CASSSNTGTVNNEQFF
cdr3_nt: TGTGCCAGCTCATCAAACACCGGGACAGTAAACAATGAGCAGTTCTTC

d_call: .
j_call: TRBJ1-1
clone_size: .
v_call: TRBV4-3
cdr3_aa: CASSQRLNTEAFF
cdr3_nt: TGCGCCAGCAGCCAACGGTTGAACACTGAAGCTTTCTTT

d_call: .
j_call: TRBJ1-3
clone_size: .
v_call: TRBV20-1
cdr3_aa: CSATYLPGTARGNTIYF
cdr3_nt: TGCAGTGCTACTTACCTACCTGGGACGGCGCGTGGAAACACCATATATTTT

d_call: .
j_call: TRBJ1-4
clone_size: many
v_call: TRBV20-1
cdr3_aa: CSATVNIEKLFF
cdr3_nt: TGCAGTGCTACGGTTAATATTGAAAAACTGTTTTTT

d_call: TRBD2
j_call: TRBJ2-3
clone_size: .
v_call: TRBV7-2
cdr3_aa: CASSPWTRKDTDTQYF
cdr3_nt: TGTGCCAGCAGCCCCTGGACTAGGAAAGACACAGATACGCAGTATTTT

d_call: .
j_call: TRBJ2-7
clone_size: .
v_call: TRBV24-1
cdr3_aa: CATSDRDTSYEQYF
cdr3_nt: TGTGCCACCAGTGATCGAGACACGTCCTACGAGCAGTACTTC

d_call: .
j_call: TRBJ2-7
clone_size: many
v_call: TRBV6-5
cdr3_aa: CASSYRPRPSNEQYF
cdr3_nt: TGTGCCAGCAGTTACCGACCGCGCCCCTCGAACGAGCAGTACTTC

d_call: .
j_call: TRBJ2-1
clone_size: .
v_call: TRBV7-8
cdr3_aa: CASSLGGAKNEQFF
cdr3_nt: TGTGCCAGCAGCTTAGGGGGGGCTAAGAATGAGCAGTTCTTC

d_call: .
j_call: TRBJ1-6
clone_size: many
v_call: TRBV3-1
cdr3_aa: CASSQGRTYNSPLHF
cdr3_nt: TGTGCCAGCAGCCAGGGACGGACCTATAATTCACCCCTCCACTTT

d_call: .
j_call: TRBJ1-5
clone_size: .
v_call: TRBV20-1
cdr3_aa: CSAEGGQGRVRQPQHF
cdr3_nt: TGCAGTGCTGAGGGTGGGCAGGGAAGGGTTCGACAGCCCCAGCATTTT

d_call: TRBD2
j_call: TRBJ2-3
clone_size: .
v_call: TRBV27
cdr3_aa: CASSLWGSGGAGDTQYF
cdr3_nt: TGTGCCAGCAGTTTATGGGGTAGCGGGGGGGCCGGGGATACGCAGTATTTT

d_call: .
j_call: TRBJ2-4
clone_size: few
v_call: TRBV7-2
cdr3_aa: CASSLVRGVTGSLQDLAKNIQYF
cdr3_nt: TGTGCCAGCAGCTTAGTTCGCGGGGTGACTGGGTCATTACAAGACTTAGCCAAAAACATTCAGTACTTC

d_call: TRBD1
j_call: TRBJ1-6
clone_size: few
v_call: TRBV12-3/TRBV12-4
cdr3_aa: CASSLLGTVDSPLHF
cdr3_nt: TGTGCCAGCAGCTTACTTGGGACAGTAGATTCACCCCTCCACTTT

d_call: .
j_call: TRBJ2-3
clone_size: once
v_call: TRBV24-1
cdr3_aa: CATSEGRDNTDTQYF
cdr3_nt: TGTGCCACCAGTGAGGGACGGGACAACACAGATACGCAGTATTTT

d_call: TRBD1
j_call: TRBJ2-3
clone_size: few
v_call: TRBV7-9
cdr3_aa: CASSTSRGRTDTQYF
cdr3_nt: TGTGCCAGCAGCACCAGCAGGGGGAGAACAGATACGCAGTATTTT